This passage covers 4 T cell receptor gamma chains from one sample sequenced in a study of gamma delta lymphoproliferative disorders and STAT genes. Genomic DNA from isolated PBMCs served as the sequencing template. TCRdb re-called clones from the multiplex PCR reads using CATT. The sample records fewer than 550 gamma-chain clones, roughly 27% being singletons. The sample taken for sequencing was blood. These receptors all stem from a human donor in good health.

As regards this clone: The limits of the CDR3 on the DNA are not certain, so only TCRdb's listed CDR3 is given. V gene assignment gives TRGV11, but the J gene was left uncalled. TRGV11 is identified as an open reading frame with a role that is uncertain. The CDR3 spans 19 amino acids, including both terminal residues. CDR3 residues: CACWIRHALRNSLAVEQHF.

This clone was detected only once. V usage is TRGV8 and J usage is TRGJP1. The J gene was not available in TCRdb and was assigned here by matching the DNA to germline segments. CDR1 and CDR2 from the germline V gene are VENAVY and YDSYNSRV. V dropped 2 bases and J dropped 0; count of bases not matched to a gene: 3. The CDR3 totals 15 residues. CDR3 residues: CATWDNDTTGWFKIF. The CDR3 region has the DNA TGTGCCACCTGGGATAACGATACCACTGGTTGGTTCAAGATATTT.

By proportion, this clone is large. The rearrangement uses TRGV10 and TRGJ1 or TRGJ2. TCRdb offers no J gene call, so here the DNA was matched to germline to obtain one. TRGV10 is designated an ORF whose function remains uncertain. The V gene end was trimmed by 8 bases and the J gene end by 5 bases; junction bases not matched to a gene: 4. This CDR3 comprises 11 residues. DNA of the CDR3: TGTGCTGCGTGGGCTGATTATAAGAAACTCTTT. It specifies CAAWADYKKLF.

This clone was recorded a few times. This DNA translates differently at residue 6 from the TCRdb protein, which is that of a much larger clone; a read error is likely, and the protein shown is the DNA's own translation. The V call is TRGV8, the J call TRGJ1 or TRGJ2. TCRdb is silent on the J gene; assignment here came from matching the DNA to germline. Germline assignment: CDR1 VENAVY and CDR2 YDSYNSRV. The J segment lost 2 bases and the V segment lost 2 bases, leaving 6 bases of the junction unmatched. The CDR3 length is 14 residues. The CDR3: CATWDIPDYYKKLF. The DNA for the CDR3 is TGTGCCACCTGGGATATTCCCGATTATTATAAGAAACTCTTT.